This T cell receptor beta chain was documented in a study of shared clonotypes between healthy human individuals. For the study at large: Two female and three male donors aged 18 to 49 were enrolled.

Every donor was a Caucasian adult from Nashville, Tennessee. It was at deep level that the assay was run. For sorted subsets, 150 to 250 ng DNA per replicate equaled tens of thousands of T cell genomes. Here immunoSEQ multiplex PCR was the method, and the copy in TCRdb shows in-frame clones only, minus some. This sample yields 1.4 million or so clones, of which approximately 98.5% are seen a single time; 0.36% belongs to the top ten. CDR3 length: 15 residues. Germline trimming cut 3 bases from V and 5 bases from J; bases unmatched to any gene: 7. Germline V gene lookup returns CDR1 KGHSH and CDR2 LQKENI.

The sequence was obtained from a man aged 25 to 40 in good health. The sample consisted of naive CD4+ T cells sorted from blood. Subset denoted: CD45RA+ positively selected. The rearrangement links TRBV18 to TRBJ2-5; TRBD1 matches 9 bases. The CDR3 DNA sequence: TGTGCCAGCTCACCGCTTGGACAGGGGACGGAGACCCAGTACTTC. Translating it yields CASSPLGQGTETQYF.